These 25 T cell receptor beta chains were sequenced from one sample in a study of CD8 T cells in Susac syndrome. Random-hexamer reverse transcription was applied to roughly 0.45 to 1 ug RNA. TCRdb ran MiXCR on the immunoSEQ multiplex PCR reads and lists one entry per CDR3 protein. The data show about 240,000 distinct CDR3 sequences, 90% to 97% seen once. What was sequenced was CD4+ T cells from PBMCs. Every receptor here comes from a human donor with Susac syndrome.

CDR3 region: CASSQDVDSGRAGDGELFF. CDR3 bases: TGCGCCAGCAGCCAAGATGTCGATAGCGGGAGGGCCGGGGACGGGGAGCTGTTTTTT. V and J are TRBV4-1 and TRBJ2-2; 11 bases align to TRBD2. V gave up 0 bases and J gave up 7 bases; unmatched junction bases: 13. The CDR3 is 19 residues long. Per the germline V gene, CDR1 is MGHRA and CDR2 is YSYEKL.

CDR3 in amino acids: CASSEGIGNTIYF. CDR3 in DNA: TGTGCCAGCAGCGAGGGTATTGGAAACACCATATATTTT. This chain links TRBV9 with TRBJ1-3; no reliable D call. CDR3 length: 13 amino acids. Germline lookup yields CDR1 SGDLS and CDR2 YYNGEE. V lost 3 bases, J lost 3 bases, and 7 bases lay in between.

The chain carries TRBV7-9 and TRBJ2-7; D unresolved. The CDR3 spans 16 residues. Germline-derived CDR1 and CDR2 are SEHNR and FQNEAQ (reference sequence). Deletions cut 5 bases from V and 2 bases from J, with 19 bases between. The CDR3 spells CASSVGAGGYTYEQYF. The CDR3 DNA reads as TGTGCCAGCAGCGTGGGCGCCGGCGGATACACCTACGAGCAGTACTTC.

The chain joins TRBV30 to TRBJ1-4; no clear D. CDR1 is GTSNPN and CDR2 is SVGIG in the germline V gene (reference sequence). The CDR3 contains 13 residues. The V end lost 4 bases, the J end lost 4 bases, and 10 bases lay between the germline ends. For the CDR3, the DNA is TGTGCCTGGAAGGCCAGCCTTAATGAAAAACTGTTTTTT. Amino acid sequence: CAWKASLNEKLFF. The full variable domain, its missing parts supplied by reference TRBV30 and TRBJ1-4, is SQTIHQWPATLVQPVGSPLSLECTVEGTSNPNLYWYRQAAGRGLQLLFYSVGIGQISSEVPQNLSASRPQDRQFILSSKKLLLSDSGFYLCAWKASLNEKLFFGSGTQLSVL.

J is TRBJ1-5 and V is TRBV4-1, with D perhaps matching TRBD1 (5 bases). There are 16 residues in the CDR3. From germline, CDR1 is MGHRA and CDR2 YSYEKL. V was pared by 4 bases and J by 1 base, with 14 bases between. The CDR3 spells CASSPQQVLSNQPQHF. CDR3 nucleotides: TGCGCCAGCAGCCCCCAACAGGTTCTAAGCAATCAGCCCCAGCATTTT.

About this clonotype itself: An end of the junction differs from the germline gene, which may be a read error. This rearrangement joins TRBV4-1 to TRBJ2-2; unclear D gene. This CDR3 region has 15 residues. Germline CDR1 is MGHRA and CDR2 is YSYEKL. CDR3: CASSQDRTNTGELFF. CDR3 DNA: TGTGCCAGCAGCCAAGATAGGACGAACACCGGGGAGCTGTTTTTT.

The chain links TRBV11-2 to TRBJ2-1; a possible D gene is TRBD2 (5 bases). This CDR3 region has 13 residues. Germline CDR1 SGHAT, CDR2 FQNNGV. V was shortened by 5 bases and J by 6 bases, with 11 bases between the two germline ends. CDR3 in amino acids: CASSGLAGNEQFF. Here the CDR3 DNA reads TGTGCCAGCAGCGGACTCGCGGGCAATGAGCAGTTCTTC.

This clonotype came up once. V usage is TRBV29-1 and J usage is TRBJ1-2, with no clear D. Per the germline V gene, CDR1 is SQVTM and CDR2 is ANQGSEA. This CDR3 comprises 12 residues. V was cut by 7 bases and J by 6 bases, with 15 bases left in between. CDR3 region: CSEAKYTDGYTF. The CDR3 coding sequence is TGCAGCGAGGCCAAATATACGGATGGCTACACCTTC.

The chain couples TRBV6-1 to TRBJ1-2; 7 nucleotides align to TRBD1. J was trimmed by 2 bases and V by 10 bases; bases with no gene match: 7. The CDR3 contains 13 residues. Germline-derived CDR1 and CDR2 are MNHNS and SASEGT. The CDR3 DNA reads TGTGCCACTTCCTCGGGACAGAACTATGGCTACACCTTC. This gives the protein CATSSGQNYGYTF.

The rearrangement joins TRBV7-8 to TRBJ2-1; the D is unclear. Trimming removed 11 bases at V and 0 bases at J, with 8 bases between. Germline CDR1 is SGHVS and CDR2 is FQNEAQ. This CDR3 is 12 amino acids long. CDR3 residues: CAGGYSYNEQFF. In nucleotides, the CDR3 is TGTGCCGGCGGCTACTCCTACAATGAGCAGTTCTTC.

This chain joins TRBV29-1 and TRBJ1-2; maybe TRBD1 (6 bases). With 7 bases removed from V and 3 bases from J, the gap between germline ends came to 12 bases. There are 12 residues in the CDR3. CDR1 is SQVTM, CDR2 ANQGSEA, per germline. The CDR3 bases are TGCAGCGGGGGGCAACTCGACTATGGCTACACCTTC. As protein: CSGGQLDYGYTF.

CDR3: CAISRLAGVQYF. DNA of the CDR3: TGTGCCATCAGCCGTCTAGCGGGAGTTCAGTACTTC. The chain has TRBV10-3 and TRBJ2-7; 10 bases map to TRBD2. Trimming took 6 bases from V and 10 from J; bases not matched to a gene: 6. The CDR3 is 12 amino acids. Per germline, CDR1 ENHRY and CDR2 SYGVKD.

The chain is built from TRBV9 and TRBJ2-1; 8 bases match TRBD2. With 3 bases clipped from V and 11 bases from J, the junction kept 28 bases outside the gene matches. Germline V lookup: CDR1 SGDLS, CDR2 YYNGEE. The CDR3 runs 20 residues. As DNA, the CDR3 is TGTGCCAGCAGCGCAACCTCCCCCGACGGAGCAACTAGCGGCGGGCGGAAGCAGTTCTTC. Translation gives CASSATSPDGATSGGRKQFF. Full variable domain (remainder filled in from reference TRBV9 and TRBJ2-1): DSGVTQTPKHLITATGQRVTLRCSPRSGDLSVYWYQQSLDQGLQFLIQYYNGEERAKGNILERFSAQQFPDLHSELNLSSLELGDSALYFCASSATSPDGATSGGRKQFFGPGTRLTVL.

The rearrangement uses TRBV19 and TRBJ2-2, with 11 bases fitting TRBD1. Trimming cost V 9 bases and J 6 bases; bases outside gene matches: 12. The CDR3 runs to 16 residues. CDR1 is LNHDA and CDR2 is SQIVND in the germline V gene (reference sequence). In DNA, the CDR3 is TGTGCCAGCAGACCTTCCCCGGGACAGGGGGCCGGGGAGCTGTTTTTT. Translating gives CASRPSPGQGAGELFF.

The chain links TRBV12-3 or TRBV12-4 to TRBJ1-5; D gene uncertain. The CDR3 is 13 residues long. Trimming cost V 5 bases and J 4 bases, with 9 bases left between them. CDR3 in DNA: TGTGCCAGCAGTCCCCCCCTAAATCAGCCCCAGCATTTT. Its protein product is CASSPPLNQPQHF.

The chain uses TRBV15 and TRBJ1-2; D remains ambiguous. The CDR3 totals 13 residues. Germline-derived CDR1 and CDR2 are LNHNV and YYDKDF (reference sequence). Trimming cost V 4 bases and J 4 bases, with 10 bases left between them. CDR3 sequence (DNA): TGTGCCACCAGCACCCATAACTCCTATGGCTACACCTTC. This sequence encodes CATSTHNSYGYTF.

The V gene is TRBV3-1, the J gene TRBJ1-2; D is uncertain. The germline gives CDR1 LGHDT, CDR2 YNNKEL (reference sequence). Trimming pared 6 bases from V and 3 bases from J, leaving 11 bases between. This CDR3 region has 13 residues. The DNA for the CDR3 is TGTGCCAGCAGTCCGGACTGGTACTATGGCTACACCTTC. This translates into CASSPDWYYGYTF. Based on the CDR3 plus reference TRBV3-1 and TRBJ1-2, the full variable domain is DTAVSQTPKYLVTQMGNDKSIKCEQNLGHDTMYWYKQDSKKFLKIMFSYNNKELIINETVPNRFSPKSPDKAHLNLHINSLELGDSAVYFCASSPDWYYGYTFGSGTRLTVV.

This clonotype was observed a few times. The V gene is TRBV5-6, the J gene TRBJ2-3; D may be TRBD1 (5 bases). V lost 4 bases, J lost 0 bases, and 9 bases lay in between. Germline V gene sequence: CDR1 SGHDT, CDR2 YYEEEE. The CDR3 has 14 amino acids. CDR3 sequence: CASSRQGSTDTQYF. CDR3 in DNA: TGTGCCAGCAGCCGCCAGGGTAGCACAGATACGCAGTATTTT.

The chain uses TRBV6-5 and TRBJ2-1; no definite D call. There are 11 residues in the CDR3. From germline, CDR1 is MNHEY and CDR2 SVGAGI. V lost 4 bases and J 9 bases, leaving 7 bases between the germline ends. CDR3 coding DNA: TGTGCCAGCAGTTTGGGGATTGAGCAGTTCTTC. This gives the protein CASSLGIEQFF.

The chain recombines TRBV20-1 with TRBJ2-5, with 9 positions matching TRBD2. This CDR3 region has 15 residues. Trimming took 3 bases from V and 2 from J; bases not matched to a gene: 7. Germline CDR1 is DFQATT and CDR2 is SNEGSKA (reference sequence). The CDR3 nucleotides are TGCAGTGCTAGTCAGCTAGCGGGGCTTCAAGAGACCCAGTACTTC. Translated, it gives CSASQLAGLQETQYF.

The rearrangement joins TRBV20-1 to TRBJ2-7; TRBD2 matches at 12 bases. V lost 5 bases, J lost 4 bases, and 3 bases stayed unmatched. CDR3 length: 13 residues. Looked up from germline, CDR1 is DFQATT and CDR2 is SNEGSKA (reference sequence). The chain's CDR3 is CSALTSGGYEQYF. Here the CDR3 DNA reads TGCAGTGCTTTGACTAGCGGGGGTTACGAGCAGTACTTC.

The V gene is TRBV3-1, the J gene TRBJ2-5; possible D gene TRBD1, 5 bases. Between the trimmed V and J ends, which lost 2 bases and 1 base, there was a span of 11 bases. The CDR3 is 15 residues long. Germline V gene sequence: CDR1 LGHDT, CDR2 YNNKEL (reference sequence). The CDR3 sequence: CASSQLQGSQETQYF. CDR3 sequence (DNA): TGTGCCAGCAGCCAACTCCAGGGCTCCCAAGAGACCCAGTACTTC.

The V call is TRBV10-3, the J call TRBJ2-1, with 10 bases lining up with TRBD2. The CDR3 runs to 15 residues. Germline loops: CDR1 ENHRY, CDR2 SYGVKD. The ends lost 10 bases at V and 9 bases at J; junction bases unmatched: 15. The CDR3 sequence: CATVGKASGSGEQFF. The CDR3 region has the DNA TGTGCCACCGTGGGTAAGGCTAGCGGGAGTGGTGAGCAGTTCTTC.

The V call is TRBV10-3, the J call TRBJ2-7; D remains ambiguous. The germline V gene has CDR1 ENHRY and CDR2 SYGVKD. The germline V and J ends were trimmed by 2 bases and 0 bases, with 2 bases remaining between them. This CDR3 contains 12 residues. The CDR3 here is CAISELSYEQYF. The CDR3 DNA is TGTGCCATCAGTGAGCTCTCCTACGAGCAGTACTTC.

The chain's CDR3 is CASSSDRQETQYF. The CDR3 region has the DNA TGTGCCAGCAGCTCGGACAGACAAGAGACCCAGTACTTC. V and J are TRBV7-2 and TRBJ2-5, with a weak D call TRBD1 (6 bases). The length of the CDR3 is 13 residues. CDR1 is SGHTA and CDR2 is FQGNSA in the germline V gene. V lost 4 bases and J lost 2, with 8 bases in between.